This T cell receptor beta chain came from a study of spatial heterogeneity in lung cancer. TCRdb fed the 5' RACE reads into MiXCR, producing one record per CDR3 protein. The sample consists of about 70,000 distinct CDR3 sequences, 8% to 9% of them appearing once. In its sample, this clonotype was seen a few times. V was clipped by 2 bases and J by 0 bases, with 8 bases between them. CDR3 length: 15 amino acids. CDR1 and CDR2 from the germline V gene are SGHRS and YFSETQ. The time point here: blood at routine non-recurrence follow-up after resection. The receptor comes from a female donor with early-stage non-small cell lung cancer. The sequences come from PBMCs, collected at follow-up. V is TRBV5-1 and J is TRBJ2-2; perhaps TRBD2 as D (5 bases). The CDR3 bases are TGCGCCAGCAGCTTCGGGGTCTCGAACACCGGGGAGCTGTTTTTT. Encoded protein: CASSFGVSNTGELFF.